This note documents a single TCR beta chain sequence. Per the germline V gene, CDR1 is SEHNR and CDR2 is FQNEAQ (reference sequence). This CDR3 contains 14 residues. Deletions cut 5 bases from V and 2 bases from J, with 12 bases between. The data were obtained in a study of shared clonotypes between healthy human individuals. As for the study in general: A couple of women and a few men aged 18 to 49 made up the donors.

CD8 cells classed as naive were CD45RO-negative and positively selected for CCR7, excluding terminally differentiated effector memory CD45RA+ cells. Clones were sequenced by immunoSEQ multiplex PCR, and TCRdb holds only the in-frame ones, with some missing. The sample consists of over 2 million clones, approximately 94% of them appearing once. The sequenced material came from naive CD8+ T cells sorted from blood. The receptor's source is a man between 18 and 35 years old in good health. This chain links TRBV7-9 with TRBJ1-2; D gene unclear. CDR3 residues: CASSPGEENYGYTF. The DNA for the CDR3 is TGTGCCAGCAGCCCTGGGGAGGAGAACTATGGCTACACCTTC.